One sample yielded the 17 T cell receptor beta chains listed below, sequenced in a study of T-cell memory formation after mild COVID-19. TCRdb reanalysed the 5' RACE reads using MiXCR and keeps one entry per CDR3 protein. The sample holds about 180,000 distinct CDR3 sequences, less than 20% seen once. Material for sequencing was PBMCs or a T cell subset sorted from them (not recorded which). The receptors come from a man between 18 and 29 years old who had mild COVID-19 (a few samples of this study predate the infection). Cell type and time point are not known.

This clonotype has only a few counts. The CDR3 spells CASRSYRGTYNEQFF. The CDR3 bases are TGCGCCAGCCGCAGTTACAGGGGAACCTACAATGAGCAGTTCTTC. The chain combines TRBV4-1 with TRBJ2-1; 7 positions match TRBD1. This CDR3 is 15 amino acids long. Per germline, CDR1 MGHRA and CDR2 YSYEKL. Losses at the gene ends were 8 bases for V and 2 bases for J; bases not matched to a gene: 9.

A word on this clonotype: A junction boundary mismatches the germline segment, possibly from a read error. The chain employs TRBV7-2 and TRBJ2-6, with D hard to call. From germline, CDR1 is SGHTA and CDR2 FQGNSA. This CDR3 comprises 15 residues. Written as DNA, the CDR3 is TGTGCCAGCAGCTTAGAGCGTCTTGGGACCAACGTCCTGACTTTC. It specifies CASSLERLGTNVLTF. The full variable domain, its missing parts supplied by reference TRBV7-2 and TRBJ2-6, is GAGVSQSPSNKVTEKGKDVELRCDPISGHTALYWYRQSLGQGLEFLIYFQGNSAPDKSGLPSDRFSAERTGGSVSTLTIQRTQQEDSAVYLCASSLERLGTNVLTFGAGSRLTVL.

The CDR3 region is CASSLVGGQKYV. CDR3 DNA sequence: TGTGCCAGCAGCTTAGTTGGGGGGCAAAAGTACGTC. This rearrangement joins TRBV7-2 to TRBJ2-7; D may be TRBD1 or TRBD2 (6 bases each). The germline gives CDR1 SGHTA, CDR2 FQGNSA. Trimming removed 1 base at V and 11 bases at J, with 12 bases between. CDR3 size: 12 residues.

This clonotype was picked up a small number of times. The chain links TRBV12-3 or TRBV12-4 to TRBJ2-5; TRBD1 is a possible D gene (5 bases). The CDR3 totals 13 residues. Between the trimmed V and J ends, which lost 7 bases and 5 bases, there was a span of 14 bases. As DNA, the CDR3 is TGTGCCAGCAAACCCCAGGGATGGGAGACCCAGTACTTC. Amino acid sequence: CASKPQGWETQYF.

The genes are TRBV19 and TRBJ1-6; no clear D gene. The CDR3 has 16 residues. V gave up 3 bases and J gave up 6 bases, with 15 bases separating them. CDR1 is LNHDA, CDR2 SQIVND, per germline (reference sequence). CDR3 in amino acids: CASSMGQPPGNSPLHF. The DNA of the CDR3 is TGTGCCAGTAGTATGGGTCAACCCCCCGGTAATTCACCCCTCCACTTT. The full variable domain, with the rest looked up from reference TRBV19 and TRBJ1-6, is DGGITQSPKYLFRKEGQNVTLSCEQNLNHDAMYWYRQDPGQGLRLIYYSQIVNDFQKGDIAEGYSVSREKKESFPLTVTSAQKNPTAFYLCASSMGQPPGNSPLHFGNGTRLTVT.

This chain joins TRBV20-1 and TRBJ1-6; D remains ambiguous. Trimming took off 3 bases at V and 0 bases at J, with 0 bases between the two ends. In germline, CDR1 is DFQATT, CDR2 SNEGSKA (reference sequence). There are 12 residues in the CDR3. CDR3 nucleotide sequence: TGCAGTGCTAGCTCCTATAATTCACCCCTCCACTTT. This gives the protein CSASSYNSPLHF.

This clonotype was seen a few times. This chain uses TRBV7-6 with TRBJ2-5; a possible D gene is TRBD1 (5 bases). Trimming stripped 2 bases from V and 5 bases from J, with 15 bases between. CDR1 and CDR2 (germline): SGHVS, FNYEAQ. CDR3 length: 15 amino acids. Written as DNA, the CDR3 is TGTGCCAGCAGCTTAACCCCGGGTCCAGGGGAGACCCAGTACTTC. This translates into CASSLTPGPGETQYF. Supplemented by reference TRBV7-6 and TRBJ2-5, the full variable domain reads GAGVSQSPRYKVTKRGQDVALRCDPISGHVSLYWYRQALGQGPEFLTYFNYEAQQDKSGLPNDRFSAERPEGSISTLTIQRTEQRDSAMYRCASSLTPGPGETQYFGPGTRLLVL.

The rearrangement joins TRBV4-2 to TRBJ1-5; no reliable D call. The germline V gene encodes CDR1 LGHNA and CDR2 YNFKEQ. The CDR3 runs to 15 residues. Trimming left V 0 bases short and J 6 bases short, with 12 bases between. In DNA, the CDR3 is TGTGCCAGCAGCCAAGAGGCCCACATCGGTCAGCCCCAGCATTTT. Translating it yields CASSQEAHIGQPQHF.

CDR3 sequence (DNA): TGTGCCAGCTCACCACCGGGACGGACCTACGAGCAGTACGTC. This encodes CASSPPGRTYEQYV. V usage is TRBV18 and J usage is TRBJ2-7; either TRBD1 or TRBD2 may fit D (5 bases each). CDR1 is KGHSH and CDR2 is LQKENI in the germline V gene. The V and J ends lost 0 bases and 2 bases respectively, with 8 bases between them. This CDR3 spans 14 amino acids.

CDR3 loop: CASSYQGQEQYF. The CDR3 DNA reads as TGTGCCAGCAGCTATCAGGGGCAAGAACAGTACTTC. This chain uses TRBV6-6 with TRBJ2-5; TRBD1 is a possible D gene (6 bases). The CDR3 length is 12 residues. The germline gives CDR1 MNHNY, CDR2 SVGAGI (reference sequence). V lost 6 bases to trimming and J lost 11 bases, with 16 bases between them.

In its sample, this clonotype was seen a few times. This chain's CDR3 is CASKTWGHRGGMNTEAFF. The CDR3 nucleotides are TGTGCCAGCAAGACATGGGGACATCGTGGGGGCATGAACACTGAAGCTTTCTTT. V is TRBV6-2 or TRBV6-3 and J is TRBJ1-1, with D possibly matching TRBD1 (6 bases). Between the trimmed V and J ends, which lost 7 bases and 0 bases, there was a span of 24 bases. The CDR3 has 18 residues. Germline V lookup: CDR1 MNHEY, CDR2 SVGEGT.

The chain joins TRBV7-9 to TRBJ2-3; no reliable D call. V gave up 1 base and J gave up 0 bases, with 8 bases separating them. The CDR3 runs 15 residues. Germline V CDR1 and CDR2: SEHNR, FQNEAQ (reference sequence). CDR3 in DNA: TGTGCCAGCAGCTTAGACGGAATAAGCACAGATACGCAGTATTTT. It encodes CASSLDGISTDTQYF.

Note on this clonotype: Just one base apart from a much larger clone, this may be a read error. This chain links TRBV7-6 with TRBJ2-5; 7 positions match TRBD1. The CDR3 spans 17 residues. V lost 7 bases to trimming and J lost 5 bases; unmatched junction nucleotides: 19. Germline loops: CDR1 SGHVS, CDR2 FNYEAQ. As DNA, the CDR3 is TGTGCCAGCAACCACCTCCGGGACAGAGGATACAGGGAGACCCAGTACTTC. It encodes CASNHLRDRGYRETQYF. The full variable domain, completed using reference TRBV7-6 and TRBJ2-5, is GAGVSQSPRYKVTKRGQDVALRCDPISGHVSLYWYRQALGQGPEFLTYFNYEAQQDKSGLPNDRFSAERPEGSISTLTIQRTEQRDSAMYRCASNHLRDRGYRETQYFGPGTRLLVL.

The chain couples TRBV7-2 to TRBJ1-1; D remains unclear. The germline gives CDR1 SGHTA, CDR2 FQGNSA. Trimming shortened V by 4 bases and J by 4 bases, and 7 bases separated the two germline ends. The CDR3 has 12 residues. The CDR3 coding sequence is TGTGCCAGCAGCTCTGCCGTCACTGAAGCTTTCTTT. As protein: CASSSAVTEAFF.

This clonotype occurred a few times. The chain is built from TRBV28 and TRBJ2-7; D may be TRBD1 (5 bases). Trimming pared 4 bases from V and 6 bases from J, leaving 19 bases between. Germline loops: CDR1 MDHEN, CDR2 SYDVKM. CDR3 length equals 15 residues. CDR3 bases: TGTGCCAGCAGTTCGGGTCAAGGGGTCATGGGCGAGCAGTACGTC. Its translation: CASSSGQGVMGEQYV.

This clonotype was detected once. The chain uses TRBV6-1 and TRBJ2-2, with 10 positions matching TRBD2. V lost 5 bases, J lost 7 bases, and 10 bases stayed unmatched. The V gene's germline CDR1 is MNHNS and CDR2 SASEGT. This CDR3 is built from 16 residues. CDR3 in amino acids: CASSTGLAGAGGELFF. The CDR3 DNA sequence: TGTGCCAGCAGTACAGGGCTAGCGGGGGCCGGCGGGGAGCTGTTTTTT.

The gene calls are TRBV5-1 and TRBJ1-2; TRBD1 might be the D (5 bases). CDR3 length: 14 residues. Germline V gene lookup returns CDR1 SGHRS and CDR2 YFSETQ. V shed 0 bases and J shed 5 bases, with 11 bases lying between them. The CDR3 DNA sequence: TGCGCCAGCAGCTTGGCTGGGGAGGGGTATGGCTACACCTTC. Translation gives CASSLAGEGYGYTF.